This T cell receptor beta chain was captured by sequencing in a study of blood T cell repertoires in COVID-19. Looking at the study overall: Samples taken during acute and convalescent COVID-19 were collected in the United States, Italy and Spain. PBMCs, B-cell-depleted T cells, or T cells were the source of the cDNA or gDNA that made up the material.

There are 13 residues in the CDR3. Unmatched junction bases numbered 2, after V lost 3 bases and J lost 5 bases. CDR1 is SEHNR, CDR2 FQNEAQ, per germline (reference sequence). Original processing methods: Reference gene primer amplification in the assay estimated nucleated cell counts. The table came from immunoSEQ multiplex PCR; TCRdb's copy has only in-frame clones and leaves some out. V, J and clone size are those of that table, while D and trimming were read from the DNA. Among 50,000 to 75,000 clones listed, roughly 80% were seen once. The receptor was derived from a woman aged 45-65 years with active or convalescent COVID-19. Sequencing was performed on peripheral blood. The chain links TRBV7-9 to TRBJ1-2, with 8 bases identical to TRBD1. The CDR3 loop reads CASSFGQGYGYTF. CDR3 DNA: TGTGCCAGCAGCTTCGGACAGGGTTATGGCTACACCTTC.